Listed below are T cell receptor beta chains from one sample, sequenced in a study of control samples from healthy donors and cancer patients. Profiled with immunoSEQ multiplex PCR; TCRdb holds only in-frame clones, not every one. The table includes about 40,000 clones, 70% to 90% detected once. Sequenced sample: PBMCs. These receptors were taken from a woman between 55 and 75 years old with lung cancer. Each CDR3 is given with its conserved first and last residue. A D gene is named only where the DNA matches it firmly. Size tells how often a clone was seen (once, few, many) or the class of an expanded clone, and some rows leave it out.

clone size,V gene,CDR3 length,D gene,J gene,CDR3 protein,CDR3 DNA
NA,TRBV5-6,14,NA,TRBJ2-3,CASSLQQGGDTQYF,TGTGCCAGCAGCTTGCAACAGGGTGGAGATACGCAGTATTTT
NA,TRBV7-9,13,NA,TRBJ2-7,CASSLGDRNEQYF,TGTGCCAGCAGCTTAGGAGACAGGAACGAGCAGTACTTC
NA,TRBV10-3,12,NA,TRBJ2-7,CAISDVQDEQYF,TGTGCCATCAGTGACGTCCAAGACGAGCAGTACTTC
NA,TRBV3-1/TRBV3-2,16,TRBD1,TRBJ2-5,CASSQASGGGRETQYF,TGTGCCAGCAGCCAAGCCTCAGGGGGCGGACGGGAGACCCAGTACTTC
NA,TRBV3-1/TRBV3-2,16,TRBD2,TRBJ2-1,CASSQLAGGERNEQFF,TGTGCCAGCAGCCAACTAGCGGGAGGGGAGAGAAATGAGCAGTTCTTC
NA,TRBV5-4,12,NA,TRBJ2-3,CASSYSTDTQYF,TGTGCCAGCAGCTACTCCACAGATACGCAGTATTTT
NA,TRBV5-5,16,NA,TRBJ2-1,CASSLDLRVDYNEQFF,TGTGCCAGCAGCTTGGATTTGAGGGTCGACTACAATGAGCAGTTCTTC
NA,TRBV27,15,NA,TRBJ2-2,CASSSTATNTGELFF,TGTGCCAGCAGTTCGACTGCTACGAACACCGGGGAGCTGTTTTTT
NA,TRBV20-1,16,NA,TRBJ1-1,CSASPPVGGENTEAFF,TGCAGTGCTAGTCCTCCAGTTGGAGGGGAGAACACTGAAGCTTTCTTT
NA,TRBV19,12,NA,TRBJ1-3,CASTRDGNTIYF,TGTGCCAGTACCCGTGATGGAAACACCATATATTTT
NA,TRBV5-1,15,TRBD1,TRBJ1-3,CASSGTGFSGNTIYF,TGCGCCAGCAGCGGGACAGGATTCTCTGGAAACACCATATATTTT
NA,TRBV7-6,14,NA,TRBJ1-1,CASSLVTGNTEAFF,TGTGCCAGCAGCTTAGTAACGGGGAACACTGAAGCTTTCTTT
NA,TRBV2,13,NA,TRBJ2-7,CASIGLSTYEQYF,TGTGCCAGCATCGGACTATCGACCTACGAGCAGTACTTC
NA,TRBV5-6,13,NA,TRBJ1-2,CASSLSANYGYTF,TGTGCCAGCAGCTTGTCTGCCAACTATGGCTACACCTTC
few,TRBV19,16,NA,TRBJ1-2,CASSARTSLRDYGYTF,TGTGCCAGTAGTGCGAGGACAAGCCTACGGGACTATGGCTACACCTTC
NA,TRBV5-4,14,NA,TRBJ2-5,CASSEGPPQETQYF,TGTGCCAGCAGCGAGGGACCGCCACAAGAGACCCAGTACTTC
NA,TRBV14,17,TRBD2,TRBJ2-1,CASSQGLSPSGRDEQFF,TGTGCCAGCAGCCAAGGCCTAAGCCCTAGCGGGAGGGATGAGCAGTTCTTC
NA,TRBV11-2,15,NA,TRBJ1-4,CASSHEAGPNEKLFF,TGTGCCAGCAGCCATGAGGCGGGGCCTAATGAAAAACTGTTTTTT
NA,TRBV19,14,NA,TRBJ2-2,CASSLGSNTGELFF,TGTGCCAGTAGTCTCGGCTCGAACACCGGGGAGCTGTTTTTT
NA,TRBV25-1,13,NA,TRBJ2-7,CASSADSTYEQYF,TGTGCCAGCAGTGCAGATTCGACCTACGAGCAGTACTTC
few,TRBV2,13,NA,TRBJ1-5,CASSQYSNQPQHF,TGTGCCAGCAGTCAATATAGCAATCAGCCCCAGCATTTT
NA,TRBV28,14,TRBD1,TRBJ1-6,CASSWDRAESPLHF,TGTGCCAGCAGTTGGGACAGGGCAGAATCACCCCTCCACTTT
NA,TRBV29-1,12,NA,TRBJ2-7,CSVENQGYEQYF,TGCAGCGTTGAAAACCAGGGGTACGAGCAGTACTTC
few,TRBV2,15,NA,TRBJ2-7,CASSEFGGGAVEQYF,TGTGCCAGCAGTGAGTTTGGTGGGGGAGCGGTAGAGCAGTACTTC
NA,TRBV4-1,17,TRBD1,TRBJ2-7,CASSQPPDRGNSYEQYF,TGCGCCAGCAGCCAACCGCCGGACAGGGGCAACTCCTACGAGCAGTACTTC
NA,TRBV6-5,15,NA,TRBJ1-1,CASRGGDTGHTEAFF,TGTGCCAGCAGGGGGGGGGACACCGGCCACACTGAAGCTTTCTTT
once,TRBV5-1,15,NA,TRBJ1-5,CASSFVRGRLKPQHF,TGCGCCAGCAGCTTCGTCAGGGGAAGGTTAAAGCCCCAGCATTTT
NA,TRBV5-1,16,TRBD2,TRBJ2-7,CASSPGPGLADYEQYF,TGCGCCAGCAGCCCGGGGCCGGGACTAGCGGACTACGAGCAGTACTTC
NA,TRBV11-1,13,NA,TRBJ2-2,CASSLGVTGELFF,TGTGCCAGCAGCTTAGGCGTGACCGGGGAGCTGTTTTTT
NA,TRBV18,14,NA,TRBJ2-1,CASSKSGHSNEQFF,TGTGCCAGCTCAAAGTCAGGGCATAGCAATGAGCAGTTCTTC
few,TRBV19,14,NA,TRBJ1-3,CATGSSISGNTIYF,TGTGCCACCGGGAGTTCGATCTCCGGAAACACCATATATTTT
few,TRBV7-9,13,NA,TRBJ1-6,CASSLEGDSPLHF,TGTGCCAGCAGCTTAGAGGGGGATTCACCCCTCCACTTT
NA,TRBV30,15,TRBD1,TRBJ1-2,CAWSLGQVDTYGYTF,TGTGCCTGGAGTTTAGGACAGGTCGACACCTATGGCTACACCTTC
once,TRBV6-5,15,TRBD1,TRBJ1-5,CASVPTGGPSQPQHF,TGTGCCAGCGTCCCGACAGGGGGCCCCAGTCAGCCCCAGCATTTT
NA,TRBV19,14,NA,TRBJ2-1,CATSTEAAYNEQFF,TGTGCCACCTCCACCGAGGCGGCCTACAATGAGCAGTTCTTC
NA,TRBV21-1,16,NA,TRBJ2-7,CASSKPLAPEFYEQYF,TGTGCCAGCAGCAAACCCCTCGCGCCTGAATTTTACGAGCAGTACTTC
NA,TRBV9,15,NA,TRBJ2-5,CASSVAQGNQETQYF,TGTGCCAGCAGCGTAGCTCAGGGGAATCAAGAGACCCAGTACTTC
NA,TRBV11-2,13,NA,TRBJ2-7,CASSEGLVNEQYF,TGTGCCAGCAGCGAGGGACTTGTCAACGAGCAGTACTTC
few,TRBV30,13,NA,TRBJ1-1,CAWNGAKNTEAFF,TGTGCCTGGAATGGGGCCAAGAACACTGAAGCTTTCTTT
NA,TRBV4-1,14,NA,TRBJ1-5,CASSANPDNQPQHF,TGCGCCAGCAGCGCCAACCCGGACAATCAGCCCCAGCATTTT
once,TRBV11-2,14,NA,TRBJ2-3,CASSLSGSTDTQYF,TGTGCCAGCAGCTTGAGCGGGAGCACAGATACGCAGTATTTT
NA,TRBV5-1,13,NA,TRBJ1-1,CASSGEGDTEAFF,TGCGCCAGCAGCGGAGAAGGGGACACTGAAGCTTTCTTT
once,TRBV3-1/TRBV3-2,15,NA,TRBJ2-5,CASSLAVGFQETQYF,TGTGCCAGCAGTCTAGCCGTTGGCTTCCAAGAGACCCAGTACTTC
NA,TRBV30,14,NA,TRBJ1-6,CAWSVHRGTSPLHF,TGTGCCTGGAGTGTACACCGGGGGACTTCACCCCTCCACTTT
NA,TRBV7-3,18,TRBD2,TRBJ2-2,CASSSRTSGGSGSGELFF,TGTGCCAGCAGCTCCCGGACTAGCGGGGGTTCGGGAAGCGGGGAGCTGTTTTTT
once,TRBV10-3,11,NA,TRBJ2-7,CAISASYEQYF,TGTGCCATCAGTGCGTCCTACGAGCAGTACTTC
NA,TRBV6-5,14,TRBD2,TRBJ2-1,CASTIAGGPREQFF,TGTGCCAGCACTATAGCGGGAGGGCCAAGGGAGCAGTTCTTC
NA,TRBV3-1/TRBV3-2,15,NA,TRBJ1-1,CASSQDSGMGTEAFF,TGTGCCAGCAGCCAAGATTCGGGTATGGGCACTGAAGCTTTCTTT
NA,TRBV27,14,TRBD1,TRBJ2-7,CASSLGQGGNEQYF,TGTGCCAGCAGTTTGGGACAGGGTGGAAACGAGCAGTACTTC
few,TRBV6-1,18,NA,TRBJ2-3,CASSEALTSLIYTDTQYF,TGTGCCAGCAGTGAAGCCCTCACCTCCCTTATTTACACAGATACGCAGTATTTT
few,TRBV4-1,13,NA,TRBJ1-2,CASSQDRAYGYTF,TGCGCCAGCAGCCAAGACAGGGCATATGGCTACACCTTC
NA,TRBV10-2,15,NA,TRBJ1-1,CASSEYPPRGTEAFF,TGCGCCAGCAGTGAGTACCCCCCGCGGGGGACTGAAGCTTTCTTT
NA,TRBV3-1/TRBV3-2,12,NA,TRBJ2-5,CASSHSQETQYF,TGTGCCAGCAGCCACTCCCAAGAGACCCAGTACTTC
NA,TRBV5-1,12,NA,TRBJ1-2,CASSLSGDGYTF,TGCGCCAGCAGCTTATCTGGGGATGGCTACACCTTC
NA,TRBV5-4,11,NA,TRBJ1-2,CAVDRFYGYTF,TGTGCCGTCGACAGGTTCTATGGCTACACCTTC
NA,TRBV6-5,15,TRBD2,TRBJ2-1,CASRITSGSGNEQFF,TGTGCCAGCAGGATTACTAGCGGGAGTGGAAATGAGCAGTTCTTC
NA,TRBV11-2,15,NA,TRBJ1-4,CASSSPGLSHEKLFF,TGTGCCAGCAGCTCCCCGGGTTTATCTCATGAAAAACTGTTTTTT
once,TRBV6-2/TRBV6-3,18,TRBD1,TRBJ1-5,CASSYQGQGLIMNQPQHF,TGTGCCAGCAGTTACCAGGGACAGGGGCTGATCATGAATCAGCCCCAGCATTTT
once,TRBV19,14,TRBD1,TRBJ1-1,CASRDREFNTEAFF,TGTGCCAGTAGGGACAGGGAGTTCAACACTGAAGCTTTCTTT
NA,TRBV7-9,16,TRBD1,TRBJ2-7,CASSSTPGQGSNEQYF,TGTGCCAGCAGCTCTACCCCGGGACAGGGGTCCAACGAGCAGTACTTC